This T cell receptor beta chain derives from a study of neurological immune-mediated disorders. TCRdb passed the 5' RACE reads through MiXCR, listing each CDR3 protein once. Here the sample spans roughly 60,000 distinct CDR3 sequences, just under 4% being singletons. Study results and caveats: Patients with HTLV-1-associated myelopathy had the highest level of TCR clonal expansion, whereas patients with multiple sclerosis had the lowest level, falling beneath the level found in healthy controls.

At least ten counts were recorded for this clonotype. What it binds is unknown. Germline-derived CDR1 and CDR2 are ENHRY and SYGVKD. The CDR3 sequence is 13 residues long. V gave up 2 bases and J gave up 2 bases, with 7 bases separating them. This sequence joins TRBV10-3 and TRBJ2-7, with D possibly matching TRBD1 (5 bases). This clonotype originated in a woman aged 40-49 years with multiple sclerosis. Sample: CD4+ T cells from blood. The CDR3 DNA sequence: TGTGCCATCAGTGAGGACAGAACCTACGAGCAGTACTTC. Translated, it gives CAISEDRTYEQYF.